This TCR beta chain originates from a study of Graves' ophthalmopathy and Graves' hyperthyroidism. Other autoimmune diseases, uncontrolled infections, pregnancy or lactation excluded patients from enrollment. V gave up 5 bases and J gave up 12 bases, with 25 bases separating them. The CDR3 is made up of 15 amino acids. CDR1 KGHSY and CDR2 FQNENV come from the germline V gene. CDR3 regions of TCR beta were amplified from RNA transcripts. HTBI-primed first-round RT-PCR preceded second-round multiplex PCR. TCRdb independently ran MiXCR on the multiplex PCR reads; one entry per CDR3 protein. The sample carries around 600,000 distinct CDR3 sequences, about two fifths recorded once.

Sequencing was performed on peripheral blood. The TCR comes from an adult man with Graves' ophthalmopathy. This chain joins TRBV16 and TRBJ1-2, with D possibly matching TRBD1 (6 bases). CDR3 sequence reads: CASSGGAGASSGNTF. CDR3 coding DNA: TGTGCCAGCAGCGGGGGCGCGGGGGCGAGCTCTGGAAACACCTTC.